The rows below give T cell receptor beta chains drawn from one sample of a study of cytomegalovirus exposure and HLA in healthy donors. The data were produced by immunoSEQ multiplex PCR, yet TCRdb's version contains in-frame clones alone and is incomplete. Of about 150,000 clones in the sample, around 80% were seen once. Sequenced sample: PBMCs. These receptors originate from a woman aged 40 to 50 in good health and CMV-seronegative. CDR3s include the opening cysteine and the closing phenylalanine or tryptophan. D genes are given only for firm matches. Size is omitted from some rows. Given values are once, few, many or a class for expanded clones.

D gene: .
V gene: TRBV5-6
J gene: TRBJ1-2
clone size: .
CDR3 DNA: TGTGCCAGCAGCTACGGACTGACCTCGGGCTATGGCTACACCTTC
CDR3 protein: CASSYGLTSGYGYTF

D gene: .
V gene: TRBV7-9
J gene: TRBJ2-7
clone size: .
CDR3 DNA: TGTGCCAGCAGCTTATCAGGGATGGGCTACGAGCAGTACTTC
CDR3 protein: CASSLSGMGYEQYF

D gene: .
V gene: TRBV6-1
J gene: TRBJ1-1
clone size: .
CDR3 DNA: TGTGCCAGCAGTTTAACAGGAGAGAACACTGAAGCTTTCTTT
CDR3 protein: CASSLTGENTEAFF

D gene: .
V gene: TRBV10-3
J gene: TRBJ2-1
clone size: .
CDR3 DNA: TGTGCCATCAGCCGACAGAAACCGGAGCAGTTCTTC
CDR3 protein: CAISRQKPEQFF

D gene: .
V gene: TRBV6-1
J gene: TRBJ2-5
clone size: .
CDR3 DNA: TGTGCCAGCAGTGTAACGGGTAGCCAAGAGACCCAGTACTTC
CDR3 protein: CASSVTGSQETQYF

D gene: .
V gene: TRBV7-2
J gene: TRBJ2-5
clone size: .
CDR3 DNA: TGTGCCAGCAGAACCGGGTCCTCAGGAGGAGAGACCCAGTACTTC
CDR3 protein: CASRTGSSGGETQYF

D gene: TRBD1
V gene: TRBV29-1
J gene: TRBJ1-2
clone size: .
CDR3 DNA: TGCAGCGTCGCCGGACAGGCCGTTTCGGGCTACACCTTC
CDR3 protein: CSVAGQAVSGYTF

D gene: TRBD1
V gene: TRBV5-1
J gene: TRBJ1-6
clone size: .
CDR3 DNA: TGCGCCAGCAGCTCCCGGGACAGGGGGACCTCACCCCTCCACTTT
CDR3 protein: CASSSRDRGTSPLHF

D gene: TRBD1
V gene: TRBV6-6
J gene: TRBJ1-1
clone size: .
CDR3 DNA: TGTGCCAGCAGGGACAGGGGACAGGTCATGAACACTGAAGCTTTCTTT
CDR3 protein: CASRDRGQVMNTEAFF

D gene: TRBD1
V gene: TRBV2
J gene: TRBJ1-4
clone size: once
CDR3 DNA: TGTGCCAGCAGAGCCAGACAGGGAACTAATGAAAAACTGTTTTTT
CDR3 protein: CASRARQGTNEKLFF

D gene: TRBD1
V gene: TRBV19
J gene: TRBJ1-5
clone size: few
CDR3 DNA: TGTGCCAGTAGCCAGGACAGGGGAAGGAATCAGCCCCAGCATTTT
CDR3 protein: CASSQDRGRNQPQHF

D gene: .
V gene: TRBV21-1
J gene: TRBJ2-5
clone size: .
CDR3 DNA: TGTGCCAGCAGCGAAAGTGGACAGAGCCAAGAGACCCAGTACTTC
CDR3 protein: CASSESGQSQETQYF

D gene: .
V gene: TRBV28
J gene: TRBJ1-5
clone size: once
CDR3 DNA: TGTGCCGTAGCATCCCGGCGCAATAATCAGCCCCAGCATTTT
CDR3 protein: CAVASRRNNQPQHF

D gene: .
V gene: TRBV6-5
J gene: TRBJ1-2
clone size: .
CDR3 DNA: TGTGCCAGCAGTTACTCGGCAGGCAGTAACTATGGCTACACCTTC
CDR3 protein: CASSYSAGSNYGYTF

D gene: TRBD2
V gene: TRBV7-9
J gene: TRBJ2-3
clone size: .
CDR3 DNA: TGTGCCAGCAGCTTAGGAGCGGGACCTCAAGATACGCAGTATTTT
CDR3 protein: CASSLGAGPQDTQYF

D gene: TRBD1
V gene: TRBV10-3
J gene: TRBJ1-2
clone size: .
CDR3 DNA: TGTGCCATCAGTCGGGGACAGGGGGTTCTTGGCTACACCTTC
CDR3 protein: CAISRGQGVLGYTF

D gene: .
V gene: TRBV7-9
J gene: TRBJ2-5
clone size: .
CDR3 DNA: TGTGCCAGCAGCTTAGCTGCGAGGGAGACCCAGTACTTC
CDR3 protein: CASSLAARETQYF